This TCR beta chain came from a study of tumor-infiltrating lymphocytes in primary liver carcinoma. Overall study context: These were node-negative, non-metastatic T1-T3 tumors of roughly 4 to 11 cm.

The CDR3 length is 13 residues. The germline CDR1 and CDR2 sequences are LGHNA and YNFKEQ. Trimming shortened V by 3 bases and J by 2 bases, and 8 bases separated the two germline ends. TCR beta cDNA was reverse-transcribed from about 0.45 ug of total RNA. The reaction used a constant-region primer and ProtoScript II reverse transcriptase. Three-round nested multiplex PCR performed with slightly modified ARM-PCR produced the TCR beta libraries. TRBV1-TRBV30 forward and Cbeta reverse primers drove the first two roughly 10-cycle rounds. TCRdb analysed the multiplex PCR reads with MiXCR anew, one entry per CDR3 protein. There are tens of thousands of distinct CDR3 sequences in the sample; roughly 77% occur only once, and roughly 24% lies in the top ten. Investigators took RNA and DNA out together from roughly 18-30 mg of unsorted bulk tissue. Donors underwent surgery for histopathologically diagnosed primary liver carcinoma.

For this clonotype: The conserved phenylalanine or tryptophan is not found at the CDR3 terminus, so this likely reflects a read error.

This chain joins TRBV4-2 and TRBJ2-7; D unclear. Sequencing was done on a sample of liver tumor tissue from sampling region 3. Documented subset: tumor region T3, left-lateral pole. The sequence derives from a man in his forties or fifties with primary liver carcinoma and hepatitis B virus infection. DNA for the CDR3: TGTGCCAGCAGCCATCTTCTGGCCTACGAGCAGTACCTA. The encoded protein is CASSHLLAYEQYL.